This T cell receptor (beta chain) was identified in a study of ipilimumab plus nivolumab after autologous stem cell transplantation. About the study: Typical patient got 5 or 6 ipilimumab doses and about eight nivolumab doses (median).

The CDR3 length is 15 residues. V was clipped by 4 bases and J by 5 bases; unmatched bases: 6. Germline V gene sequence: CDR1 MNHEY, CDR2 SVGAGI. Using immunoSEQ multiplex PCR, the repertoire was profiled, and TCRdb retains in-frame clones only, with some absent. The data show fewer than 20,000 clones, with roughly 77% seen just once and 15% to 20% held by the top ten. V and J are TRBV6-5 and TRBJ2-2, with 8 bases lining up with TRBD1. The TCR originated in a male donor with diffuse large B-cell lymphoma. The sequencing here drew on PBMCs, taken in a trial of ipilimumab plus nivolumab as post-transplant consolidation. CDR3: CASSFLTGETGELFF. Here the CDR3 DNA reads TGTGCCAGCAGTTTCCTGACAGGGGAAACCGGGGAGCTGTTTTTT.